Below are 20 T cell receptor beta chains sequenced from a single sample in a study of spatial heterogeneity in lung cancer. MiXCR, applied by TCRdb to the 5' RACE reads, yields one record per CDR3 protein. The sample lists roughly 10,000 distinct CDR3 sequences; around 23% were seen once. Time point specified: blood at routine non-recurrence follow-up after resection. This specimen consisted of PBMCs, obtained at follow-up. All receptors come from a male donor with early-stage non-small cell lung cancer.

This clonotype was observed many times. This chain uses TRBV6-1 with TRBJ2-4; D remains unclear. The germline V gene encodes CDR1 MNHNS and CDR2 SASEGT. The CDR3 is 13 residues long. Trimming took 3 bases from V and 7 from J, leaving 10 bases between them. CDR3 region: CASSDNSDNIQYF. DNA of the CDR3: TGTGCCAGCAGTGACAATTCGGACAACATTCAGTACTTC.

This clonotype was observed at least ten times. CDR3 in amino acids: CSARDTTTQETQYF. The CDR3, as DNA: TGCAGTGCTAGAGATACGACCACCCAAGAGACCCAGTACTTC. The V and J genes are TRBV20-1 and TRBJ2-5, with no clear D. CDR3 size: 14 residues. The germline V gene encodes CDR1 DFQATT and CDR2 SNEGSKA (reference sequence). V lost 0 bases and J 1 base, leaving 9 bases between the germline ends.

The rearrangement uses TRBV28 and TRBJ2-7, with D possibly being TRBD1 (6 bases). The germline CDR1 and CDR2 sequences are MDHEN and SYDVKM. The CDR3 extends over 11 amino acids. V dropped 5 bases and J dropped 7 bases, with 9 bases sitting between them. The CDR3 DNA is TGTGCCAGCAGTGATAGGGGGGAGCAGTACTTC. As protein: CASSDRGEQYF.

The chain couples TRBV2 to TRBJ1-6; the D is unclear. The V end was cut by 6 bases, the J end by 10 bases, with 4 bases between. Germline V lookup: CDR1 SNHLY, CDR2 FYNNEI. The CDR3 has 10 residues. CDR3 residues: CASSGSPLHF. The CDR3 DNA follows: TGTGCCAGCAGCGGGTCACCCCTCCACTTT. The full variable domain, rest sourced from reference TRBV2 and TRBJ1-6, is EPEVTQTPSHQVTQMGQEVILRCVPISNHLYFYWYRQILGQKVEFLVSFYNNEISEKSEIFDDQFSVERPDGSNFTLKIRSTKLEDSAMYFCASSGSPLHFGNGTRLTVT.

This clonotype showed up many times. In DNA form, the CDR3 reads TGTGCCAGCAGCTCGACTAGCGGGAGAGGCGAGCAGTACTTC. As protein: CASSSTSGRGEQYF. This chain links TRBV7-9 with TRBJ2-7, with 12 bases identical to TRBD2. V shed 4 bases, J shed 6 bases, and the junction held 4 bases outside the gene matches. This CDR3 comprises 14 residues. Germline CDR1 SEHNR, CDR2 FQNEAQ (reference sequence). The full variable domain, rest sourced from reference TRBV7-9 and TRBJ2-7, is DTGVSQNPRHKITKRGQNVTFRCDPISEHNRLYWYRQTLGQGPEFLTYFQNEAQLEKSRLLSDRFSAERPKGSFSTLEIQRTEQGDSAMYLCASSSTSGRGEQYFGPGTRLTVT.

In this sample, this clonotype turned up many times. In nucleotides, the CDR3 is TGTGCCACCAGTGATTTAGGGACAGGTTCTAGCACAGATACGCAGTATTTT. Its translation is CATSDLGTGSSTDTQYF. This sequence joins TRBV24-1 and TRBJ2-3, with 8 positions matching TRBD1. CDR3 length: 17 amino acids. Germline-derived CDR1 and CDR2 are KGHDR and SFDVKD. The trim removed 1 base at V and 0 bases at J, leaving 5 bases unmatched.

This clonotype came up many times. The chain employs TRBV4-3 and TRBJ2-1; 15 bases are a match to TRBD2. Germline-derived CDR1 and CDR2 are LGHNA and YSLEER. V was clipped by 3 bases and J by 5 bases; unmatched bases: 11. This CDR3 has 19 residues. CDR3 protein: CASSHWTSGGAISHNEQFF. CDR3 coding DNA: TGCGCCAGCAGCCACTGGACTAGCGGGGGGGCCATTAGCCACAATGAGCAGTTCTTC.

This clonotype was detected ten times or more. The chain employs TRBV20-1 and TRBJ2-1; no clear D. CDR3 length: 12 residues. Germline V CDR1 and CDR2: DFQATT, SNEGSKA (reference sequence). Trimming removed 6 bases at V and 6 bases at J, with 12 bases between. CDR3 bases: TGCAGTGCGCGGAAGTCGATCAATGAGCAGTTCTTC. This translates into CSARKSINEQFF.

This clonotype is medium-sized by share. The V and J genes are TRBV7-9 and TRBJ2-1; D is ambiguous. CDR1 SEHNR and CDR2 FQNEAQ come from the germline V gene (reference sequence). This CDR3 comprises 11 residues. The V end lost 5 bases, the J end lost 4 bases, and 3 bases lay between the germline ends. The CDR3 protein is CASSRYNEQFF. As DNA, the CDR3 is TGTGCCAGCAGCCGGTACAATGAGCAGTTCTTC.

The V call is TRBV7-6, the J call TRBJ2-1; D ambiguous. Trimming pared 3 bases from V and 0 bases from J, leaving 9 bases between. The CDR3 is 15 residues long. Per the germline V gene, CDR1 is SGHVS and CDR2 is FNYEAQ. This CDR3 reads CASSFRSSSYNEQFF. The CDR3 DNA follows: TGTGCCAGCAGCTTTCGGTCAAGCTCCTACAATGAGCAGTTCTTC. The entire variable domain, with the rest obtained from reference TRBV7-6 and TRBJ2-1, is as follows: GAGVSQSPRYKVTKRGQDVALRCDPISGHVSLYWYRQALGQGPEFLTYFNYEAQQDKSGLPNDRFSAERPEGSISTLTIQRTEQRDSAMYRCASSFRSSSYNEQFFGPGTRLTVL.

This clonotype was observed many times. This chain uses TRBV4-1 with TRBJ2-7, with 7 bases that match TRBD1. CDR3 length equals 16 residues. Germline V gene data show CDR1 as MGHRA and CDR2 as YSYEKL. The ends lost 0 bases at V and 2 bases at J; junction bases unmatched: 7. CDR3 in amino acids: CASSQDPHRGTYEQYF. Here the CDR3 DNA reads TGCGCCAGCAGCCAAGATCCCCACAGGGGCACCTACGAGCAGTACTTC.

The genes are TRBV7-2 and TRBJ2-3, with a weak D call TRBD2 (6 bases). CDR1 is SGHTA, CDR2 FQGNSA, per germline. There are 16 residues in the CDR3. V lost 5 bases, J lost 3 bases, and 18 bases lay in between. CDR3 nucleotide sequence: TGTGCCAGCAGCATAGAGTCTGGGCGGGGAACAGATACGCAGTATTTT. Encoded protein: CASSIESGRGTDTQYF.

The J gene is TRBJ1-2, the V gene TRBV12-3 or TRBV12-4, with TRBD1 matching over 10 bases. Losses at the gene ends were 3 bases for V and 8 bases for J; bases not matched to a gene: 9. The CDR3 is made up of 15 amino acids. In nucleotides, the CDR3 is TGTGCCAGCAGTTTGCCAGGGGACAGGGGAGCCGGCTACACCTTC. This gives the protein CASSLPGDRGAGYTF.

This rearrangement joins TRBV20-1 to TRBJ1-6; tentative D call: TRBD1 (5 bases). Per germline, CDR1 DFQATT and CDR2 SNEGSKA (reference sequence). V was cut by 5 bases and J by 2 bases, with 10 bases left in between. The length of the CDR3 is 14 residues. CDR3 amino acids: CSAGTQAYNSPLHF. The CDR3 DNA is TGCAGTGCTGGGACGCAAGCCTATAATTCACCCCTCCACTTT.

This clonotype was picked up many times. The rearrangement joins TRBV11-3 to TRBJ2-1; 8 bases are a match to TRBD2. This CDR3 is built from 17 residues. The junction had 4 bases not matched to a gene; V was cut back by 0 bases and J by 0 bases. CDR1 is SGHNT, CDR2 YENEEA, per germline. CDR3 sequence (DNA): TGTGCCAGCAGCTTAGATGCTAGCGGGCGCTCCTACAATGAGCAGTTCTTC. It yields the protein CASSLDASGRSYNEQFF.

This chain uses TRBV5-1 with TRBJ2-5, with 8 bases aligning to TRBD2. With V trimmed by 0 bases and J by 4 bases, 5 bases remained unmatched. CDR3 size: 15 residues. Germline values: CDR1 SGHRS, CDR2 YFSETQ. The CDR3 is CASSLALLAGETQYF. The CDR3 nucleotides are TGCGCCAGCAGCTTGGCCCTCCTAGCGGGAGAGACCCAGTACTTC.

The chain carries TRBV28 and TRBJ1-4; the D is unclear. Trimming stripped 6 bases from V and 8 bases from J, with 19 bases between. CDR1 is MDHEN and CDR2 is SYDVKM in the germline V gene. This CDR3 comprises 15 residues. The CDR3 protein is CASSPTRRFYEKLFF. The DNA of the CDR3 is TGTGCCAGCAGCCCGACCAGGCGGTTCTACGAAAAACTGTTTTTT.

The V and J genes are TRBV11-2 and TRBJ2-6; D not resolved. Deletions cut 0 bases from V and 8 bases from J, with 8 bases between. Germline V gene sequence: CDR1 SGHAT, CDR2 FQNNGV. This CDR3 spans 14 amino acids. As DNA, the CDR3 is TGTGCCAGCAGCTTAGATTCCTCCTCCAACGTCCTGACTTTC. It codes for CASSLDSSSNVLTF.

This clonotype was seen ten or more times. V is TRBV5-4 and J is TRBJ2-7, with TRBD1 as a possible D gene (5 bases). This CDR3 comprises 15 residues. CDR1 is SGHNT, CDR2 YYREEE, per germline (reference sequence). Trimming took 0 bases from V and 7 from J, leaving 17 bases between them. The CDR3 DNA is TGTGCCAGCAGCTTGGCCGGGCAGGGCCCTAGGGAGCAGTACTTC. Amino acids: CASSLAGQGPREQYF.

The gene calls are TRBV28 and TRBJ1-3; no reliable D call. The CDR3 is 12 residues long. Deletions cut 7 bases from V and 4 bases from J, with 8 bases between. In germline, CDR1 is MDHEN, CDR2 SYDVKM. CDR3 sequence (DNA): TGTGCCAGCACAACCCCGGGAAACACCATATATTTT. Protein sequence: CASTTPGNTIYF.